This record covers a single T cell receptor (beta chain). As yet, its antigen is unknown. The data originate from a study of cytomegalovirus exposure and HLA in healthy donors. Whole-study results and caveats: Roughly uniform depth of sequencing across donors was assumed in presence/absence analyses. CMV serostatus stood as the only immune exposure information on hand. Listed as cytomegalovirus-associated were about 160 TCR beta chains.

PCR involved 60 Vbeta and 13 Jbeta primers. Measured with immunoSEQ multiplex PCR; TCRdb has only the in-frame clones, and not every one. The top ten clones hold about 7.7% of a sample with almost 90,000 clones, 85% of them seen once. The material sequenced was PBMCs. This receptor was taken from a man aged 40-49 years in good health and CMV-seropositive.

The CDR3 DNA reads TGTGCCAGCAGCGAAACTATGAACACTGAAGCTTTCTTT. As protein: CASSETMNTEAFF. V and J are TRBV7-8 and TRBJ1-1; D is unresolved. In germline, CDR1 is SGHVS, CDR2 FQNEAQ. V shed 5 bases and J shed 0 bases, with 7 bases lying between them. The CDR3 loop spans 13 amino acids. Full variable domain (rest looked up from reference TRBV7-8 and TRBJ1-1): GAGVSQSPRYKVAKRGQDVALRCDPISGHVSLFWYQQALGQGPEFLTYFQNEAQLDKSGLPSDRFFAERPEGSVSTLKIQRTQQEDSAVYLCASSETMNTEAFFGQGTRLTVV.